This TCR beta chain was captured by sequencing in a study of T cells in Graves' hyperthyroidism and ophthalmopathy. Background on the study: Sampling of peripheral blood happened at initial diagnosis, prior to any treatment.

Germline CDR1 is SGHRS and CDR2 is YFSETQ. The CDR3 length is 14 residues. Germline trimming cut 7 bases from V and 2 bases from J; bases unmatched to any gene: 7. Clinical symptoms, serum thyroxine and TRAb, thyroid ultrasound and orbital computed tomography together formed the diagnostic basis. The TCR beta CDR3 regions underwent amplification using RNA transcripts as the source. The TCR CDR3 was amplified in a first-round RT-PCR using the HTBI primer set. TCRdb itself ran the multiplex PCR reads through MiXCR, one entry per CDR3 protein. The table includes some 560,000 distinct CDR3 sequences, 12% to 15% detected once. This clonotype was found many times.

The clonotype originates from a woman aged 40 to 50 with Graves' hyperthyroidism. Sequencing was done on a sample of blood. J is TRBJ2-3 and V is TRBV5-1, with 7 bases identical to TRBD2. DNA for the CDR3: TGCGCCAGCGGGACTAACTCTGCCACAGATACGCAGTATTTT. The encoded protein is CASGTNSATDTQYF. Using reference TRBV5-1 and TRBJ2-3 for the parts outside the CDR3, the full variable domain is KAGVTQTPRYLIKTRGQQVTLSCSPISGHRSVSWYQQTPGQGLQFLFEYFSETQRNKGNFPGRFSGRQFSNSRSEMNVSTLELGDSALYLCASGTNSATDTQYFGPGTRLTVL.